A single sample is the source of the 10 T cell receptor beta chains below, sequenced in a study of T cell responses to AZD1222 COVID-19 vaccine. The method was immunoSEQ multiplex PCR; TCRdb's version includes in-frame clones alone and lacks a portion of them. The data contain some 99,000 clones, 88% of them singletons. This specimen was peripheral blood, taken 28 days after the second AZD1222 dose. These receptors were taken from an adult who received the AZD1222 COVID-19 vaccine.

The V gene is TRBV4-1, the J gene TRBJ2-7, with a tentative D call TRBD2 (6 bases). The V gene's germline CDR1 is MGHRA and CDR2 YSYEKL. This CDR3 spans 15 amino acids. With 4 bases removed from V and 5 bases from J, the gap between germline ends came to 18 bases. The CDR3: CASSPLERREDEQYF. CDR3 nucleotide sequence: TGCGCCAGCAGCCCCCTCGAGAGGCGGGAAGACGAGCAGTACTTC.

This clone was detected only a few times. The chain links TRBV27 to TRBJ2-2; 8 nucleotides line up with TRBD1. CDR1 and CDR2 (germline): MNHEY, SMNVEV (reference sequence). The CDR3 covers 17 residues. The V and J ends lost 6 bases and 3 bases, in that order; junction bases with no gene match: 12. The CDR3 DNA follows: TGTGCCAGCAGAAAACAGGGGGACCTAATATACACCGGGGAGCTGTTTTTT. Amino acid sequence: CASRKQGDLIYTGELFF.

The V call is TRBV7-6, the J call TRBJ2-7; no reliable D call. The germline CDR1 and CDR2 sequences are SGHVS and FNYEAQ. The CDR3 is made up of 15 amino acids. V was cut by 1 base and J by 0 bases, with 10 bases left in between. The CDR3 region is CASSLGRPSSYEQYF. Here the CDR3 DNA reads TGTGCCAGCAGCTTAGGCAGGCCAAGCTCCTACGAGCAGTACTTC.

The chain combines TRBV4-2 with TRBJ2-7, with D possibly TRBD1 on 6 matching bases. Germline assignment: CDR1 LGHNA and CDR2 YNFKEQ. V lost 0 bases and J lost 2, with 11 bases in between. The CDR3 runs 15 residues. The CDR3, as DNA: TGTGCCAGCAGCCAAGATGGGGGCGGCCCCTACGAGCAGTACTTC. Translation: CASSQDGGGPYEQYF.

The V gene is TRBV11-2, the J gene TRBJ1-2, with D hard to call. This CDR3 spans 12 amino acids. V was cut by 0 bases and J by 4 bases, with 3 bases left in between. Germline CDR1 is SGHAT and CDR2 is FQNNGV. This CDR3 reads CASSLETYGYTF. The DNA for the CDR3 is TGTGCCAGCAGCTTAGAAACCTATGGCTACACCTTC.

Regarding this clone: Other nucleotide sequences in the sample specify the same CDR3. CDR3 in amino acids: CASSFAGKETQYF. CDR3 DNA: TGTGCCAGCAGCTTTGCGGGGAAAGAGACCCAGTACTTC. V gene TRBV11-2 combines with J gene TRBJ2-5, with D tentatively TRBD2 (6 bases). The CDR3 consists of 13 residues. V was pared by 3 bases and J by 3 bases, with 8 bases between. The germline gives CDR1 SGHAT, CDR2 FQNNGV. The full variable domain, with the rest looked up from reference TRBV11-2 and TRBJ2-5, is EAGVAQSPRYKIIEKRQSVAFWCNPISGHATLYWYQQILGQGPKLLIQFQNNGVVDDSQLPKDRFSAERLKGVDSTLKIQPAKLEDSAVYLCASSFAGKETQYFGPGTRLLVL.

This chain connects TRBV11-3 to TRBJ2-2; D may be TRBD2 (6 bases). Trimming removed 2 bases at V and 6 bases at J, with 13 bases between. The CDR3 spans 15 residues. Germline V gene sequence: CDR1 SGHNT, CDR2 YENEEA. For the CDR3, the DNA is TGTGCCAGCAGCTTACGGAGGGCCGGGGCCGGGGAGCTGTTTTTT. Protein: CASSLRRAGAGELFF.

CDR3 in amino acids: CASSSADFNEQFF. CDR3 sequence (DNA): TGTGCCAGCAGCTCCGCGGACTTCAATGAGCAGTTCTTC. The V call is TRBV4-2, the J call TRBJ2-1; possible D gene TRBD2, 5 bases. V shed 5 bases and J shed 6 bases, with 11 bases lying between them. There are 13 residues in the CDR3. From germline, CDR1 is LGHNA and CDR2 YNFKEQ.

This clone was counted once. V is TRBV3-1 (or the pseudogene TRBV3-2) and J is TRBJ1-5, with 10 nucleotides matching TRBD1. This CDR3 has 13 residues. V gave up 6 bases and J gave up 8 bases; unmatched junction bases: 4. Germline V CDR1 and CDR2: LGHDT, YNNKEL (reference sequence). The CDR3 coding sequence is TGTGCCAGCAGTCTGGGACAGGGGAAGCCCCAGCATTTT. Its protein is CASSLGQGKPQHF.

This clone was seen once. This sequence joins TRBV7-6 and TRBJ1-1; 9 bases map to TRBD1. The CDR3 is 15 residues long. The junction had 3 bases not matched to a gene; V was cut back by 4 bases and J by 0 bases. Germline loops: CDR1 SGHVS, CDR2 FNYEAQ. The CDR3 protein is CASSSGQGLNTEAFF. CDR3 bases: TGTGCCAGCAGCTCGGGACAGGGCTTGAACACTGAAGCTTTCTTT.